This is a list of T cell receptor beta chains from one sample in a study of CD8+ T cells in alopecia areata. The repertoire was sequenced with immunoSEQ multiplex PCR; TCRdb's copy has only in-frame clones and lacks some. The table includes about 180,000 clones, about 55% detected once. The sample was CD8+ T cells sorted from blood, taken at week 24, from a patient treated with tofacitinib. The receptors shown here come from a human donor with alopecia areata. Both conserved end residues are trimmed from each CDR3.

cdr3_aa | j_call | v_call | cdr3_length
SARTGVMNTEAF | TRBJ1-1 | TRBV29-1 | 12
ASSRHEGILFYGYT | TRBJ1-2 | TRBV27 | 14
SVMSGSADGYT | TRBJ1-2 | TRBV29-1 | 11
AIVGGETLIAEAF | TRBJ1-1 | TRBV7-2 | 13
ASSFRIRRAPSWQPQH | TRBJ1-5 | TRBV5-4 | 16
SVDGAQDYGYT | TRBJ1-2 | TRBV29-1 | 11
ASSQGSGTDTQY | TRBJ2-3 | TRBV4-3 | 12
ASSLAAEGRGAF | TRBJ1-1 | TRBV7-8 | 12
SVPTTGVNYGYT | TRBJ1-2 | TRBV29-1 | 12
ASSQVRGWTYEQY | TRBJ2-7 | TRBV4-3 | 13
ASSTYRDRGKAF | TRBJ1-1 | TRBV19 | 12
ASSEGTGYGYT | TRBJ1-2 | TRBV10-2 | 11
ASSQDWGVEQY | TRBJ2-7 | TRBV4-3 | 11
ASSLDGATYEQY | TRBJ2-7 | TRBV7-2 | 12
ASSVDGRTNSPLH | TRBJ1-6 | TRBV9 | 13
ASSQFLGPNEQF | TRBJ2-1 | TRBV16 | 12
ASSSLLAGGQNEQF | TRBJ2-1 | TRBV5-1 | 14
AISETLLNSPLH | TRBJ1-6 | TRBV10-3 | 12
SVEGGLSTEAF | TRBJ1-1 | TRBV29-1 | 11
ASSKSDGGNQPQH | TRBJ1-5 | TRBV27 | 13
ASSPGTGSYEQY | TRBJ2-7 | TRBV4-3 | 12
AWSVLRNEQF | TRBJ2-1 | TRBV30 | 10
ASSFLASSYEQY | TRBJ2-7 | TRBV5-6 | 12
ASSLYTDSNQPQH | TRBJ1-5 | TRBV27 | 13
ASSVAGSTDTQY | TRBJ2-3 | TRBV9 | 12
ASSGDSGDFSYNEQF | TRBJ2-1 | TRBV7-2 | 15
ASSVGGENTEAF | TRBJ1-1 | TRBV9 | 12
AWSAGTGGHYGYT | TRBJ1-2 | TRBV30 | 13
ASGGWGTDTQY | TRBJ2-3 | TRBV5-6 | 11
ASSLAVGRTRRTQY | TRBJ2-5 | TRBV7-9 | 14
ASSLVSGELF | TRBJ2-2 | TRBV7-2 | 10
AWGTGHGTYEQY | TRBJ2-7 | TRBV30 | 12
ASSLTRTGSYNEQF | TRBJ2-1 | TRBV14 | 14
ASSVGNTIY | TRBJ1-3 | TRBV25-1 | 9
ASSSTGNIQY | TRBJ2-4 | TRBV11-3 | 10
ASSFVSGGVNEQF | TRBJ2-1 | TRBV5-1 | 13
ARWDGSSYEQY | TRBJ2-7 | TRBV30 | 11
ASSQETGRNSPLH | TRBJ1-6 | TRBV14 | 13
SVDDRGTEAF | TRBJ1-1 | TRBV29-1 | 10
ASSQKIVGEQY | TRBJ2-7 | TRBV9 | 11
AFLSGITDTQY | TRBJ2-3 | TRBV30 | 11
ASSYSIRGGELF | TRBJ2-2 | TRBV6-5 | 12
ASSLPGPEAF | TRBJ1-1 | TRBV27 | 10
ASSQDHTGELF | TRBJ2-2 | TRBV4-1 | 11
ASSSRADRGNTEAF | TRBJ1-1 | TRBV19 | 14
ASSWGTGNSDNEQF | TRBJ2-1 | TRBV7-3 | 14
ASSLGRSSYGYT | TRBJ1-2 | TRBV7-8 | 12
ATTTQPEGTYNEQF | TRBJ2-1 | TRBV25-1 | 14
ASKQPGQGVANEQF | TRBJ2-1 | TRBV6-6 | 14
ASSLEASSPADNEQF | TRBJ2-1 | TRBV5-1 | 15
ASSSAQGYEQY | TRBJ2-7 | TRBV7-9 | 11
ASSEGTGGDRGKNIQY | TRBJ2-4 | TRBV2 | 16
ASSLGSGPSTEQF | TRBJ2-1 | TRBV13 | 13
ASSPSPGGGTGELF | TRBJ2-2 | TRBV7-6 | 14
ASSRRQGSADTQY | TRBJ2-3 | TRBV7-8 | 13